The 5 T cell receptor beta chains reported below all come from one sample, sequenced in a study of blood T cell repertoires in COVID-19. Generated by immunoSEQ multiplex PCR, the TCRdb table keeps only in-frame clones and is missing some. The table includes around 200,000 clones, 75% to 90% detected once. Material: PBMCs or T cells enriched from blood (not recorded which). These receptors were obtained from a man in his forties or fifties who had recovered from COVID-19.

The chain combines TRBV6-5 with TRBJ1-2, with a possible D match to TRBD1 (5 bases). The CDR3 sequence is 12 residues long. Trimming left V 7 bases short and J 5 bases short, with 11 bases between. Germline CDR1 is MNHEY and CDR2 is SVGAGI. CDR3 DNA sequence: TGTGCCAGCACGGCGGGGGGGTATGGCTACACCTTC. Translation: CASTAGGYGYTF.

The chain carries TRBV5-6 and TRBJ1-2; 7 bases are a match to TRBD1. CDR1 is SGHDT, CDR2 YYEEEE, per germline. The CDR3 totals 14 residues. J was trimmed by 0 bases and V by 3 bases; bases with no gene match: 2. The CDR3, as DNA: TGTGCCAGCAGCTACAGGGGATCTAACTATGGCTACACCTTC. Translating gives CASSYRGSNYGYTF.

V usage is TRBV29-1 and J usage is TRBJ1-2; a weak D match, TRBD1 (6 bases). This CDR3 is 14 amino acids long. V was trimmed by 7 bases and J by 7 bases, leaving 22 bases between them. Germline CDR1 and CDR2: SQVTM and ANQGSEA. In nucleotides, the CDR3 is TGCAGCGCCCCCCCGGTGGCAGGGGCAAGTGGCTACACCTTC. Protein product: CSAPPVAGASGYTF.

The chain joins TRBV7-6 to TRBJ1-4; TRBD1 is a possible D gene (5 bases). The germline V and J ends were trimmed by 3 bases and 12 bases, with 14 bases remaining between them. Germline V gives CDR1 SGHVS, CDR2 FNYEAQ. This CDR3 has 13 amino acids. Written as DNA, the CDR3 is TGTGCCAGCAGCTTGGGCGGAGGGGCCGAACTGTTTTTT. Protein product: CASSLGGGAELFF.

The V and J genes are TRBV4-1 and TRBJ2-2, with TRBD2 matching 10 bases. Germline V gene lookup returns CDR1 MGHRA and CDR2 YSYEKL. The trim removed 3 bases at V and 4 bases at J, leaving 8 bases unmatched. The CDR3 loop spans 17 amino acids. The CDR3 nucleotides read TGCGCCAGCAGCCAGAGAGCGGGGGGGCAAAGCACCGGGGAGCTGTTTTTT. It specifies CASSQRAGGQSTGELFF.